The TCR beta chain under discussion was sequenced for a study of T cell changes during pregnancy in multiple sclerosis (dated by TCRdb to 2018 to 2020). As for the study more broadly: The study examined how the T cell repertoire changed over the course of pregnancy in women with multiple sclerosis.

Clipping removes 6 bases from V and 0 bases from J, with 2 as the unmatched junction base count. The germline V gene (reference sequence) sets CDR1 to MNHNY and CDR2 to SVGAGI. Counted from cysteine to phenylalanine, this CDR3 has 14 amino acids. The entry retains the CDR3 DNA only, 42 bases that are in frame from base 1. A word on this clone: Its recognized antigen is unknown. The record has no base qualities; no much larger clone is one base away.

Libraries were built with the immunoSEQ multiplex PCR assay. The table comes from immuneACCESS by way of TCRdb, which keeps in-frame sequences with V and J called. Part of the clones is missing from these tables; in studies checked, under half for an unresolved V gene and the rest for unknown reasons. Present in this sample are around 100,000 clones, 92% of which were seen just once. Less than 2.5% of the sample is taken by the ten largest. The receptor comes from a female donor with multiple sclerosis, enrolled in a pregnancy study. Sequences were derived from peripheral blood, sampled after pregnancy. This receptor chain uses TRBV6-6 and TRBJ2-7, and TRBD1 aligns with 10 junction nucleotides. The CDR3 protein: CASRRQGASYEQYF. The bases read TGTGCCAGCAGACGACAGGGGGCCTCCTACGAGCAGTACTTC.